This T cell receptor (beta chain) was obtained from a study of T cells in Graves' hyperthyroidism and ophthalmopathy. Trimming pared 1 base from V and 0 bases from J, leaving 14 bases between. CDR1 and CDR2 from the germline V gene are GTSNPN and SVGIG (reference sequence). The CDR3 is 16 amino acids. The CDR3 regions of TCR beta were amplified from RNA transcripts. HTBI primers were the set used in a first-round RT-PCR of the TCR CDR3. TCRdb reprocessed the multiplex PCR reads via MiXCR and lists one record per CDR3 protein. The sample includes around 690,000 distinct CDR3 sequences, around 21% of them seen just once. Overall study results and limits: Most clonotypes expanded in the thyroid (above 0.001) were also present in blood.

This clonotype was seen many times. Its antigen is unidentified. The sequenced sample was blood. The sequence was obtained from a man aged 30-40 years with Graves' ophthalmopathy. The chain couples TRBV30 to TRBJ2-3; D is perhaps TRBD1 (6 bases). The CDR3 coding sequence is TGTGCCTGGAGTGCAGGGGAGCTAGGGAGCACAGATACGCAGTATTTT. This sequence encodes CAWSAGELGSTDTQYF. The full variable domain, with the rest looked up from reference TRBV30 and TRBJ2-3, is SQTIHQWPATLVQPVGSPLSLECTVEGTSNPNLYWYRQAAGRGLQLLFYSVGIGQISSEVPQNLSASRPQDRQFILSSKKLLLSDSGFYLCAWSAGELGSTDTQYFGPGTRLTVL.